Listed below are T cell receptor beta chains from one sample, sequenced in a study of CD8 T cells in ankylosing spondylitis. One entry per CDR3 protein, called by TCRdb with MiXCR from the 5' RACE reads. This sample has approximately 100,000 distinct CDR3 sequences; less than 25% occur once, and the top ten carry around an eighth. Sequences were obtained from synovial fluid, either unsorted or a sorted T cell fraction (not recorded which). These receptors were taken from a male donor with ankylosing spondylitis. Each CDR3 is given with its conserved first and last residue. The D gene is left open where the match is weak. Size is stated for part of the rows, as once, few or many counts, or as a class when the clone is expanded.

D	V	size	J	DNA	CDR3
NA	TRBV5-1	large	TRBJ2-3	TGCGCCAGCAGCTGGAGTAAACCGGGGTCTCTGGGAGATACGCAGTATTTT	CASSWSKPGSLGDTQYF
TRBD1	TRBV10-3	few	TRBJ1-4	TGTGCCATCAGTGAAGGACAGGGGAGGAAGGAAAAACTGTTTTTT	CAISEGQGRKEKLFF
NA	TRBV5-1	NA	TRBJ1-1	TGCGCCAGCAGCGCCGCAGGGATGAACACTGAAGCTTTCTTT	CASSAAGMNTEAFF
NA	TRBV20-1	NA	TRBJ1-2	TGCAGTGCTAGGGGGGCTCAACACCTCTATGGCTACACCTTC	CSARGAQHLYGYTF
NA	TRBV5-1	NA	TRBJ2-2	TGCGCCAGCAGCTTGGAGCCGAGCCCCGGGGAGCTGTTTTTT	CASSLEPSPGELFF
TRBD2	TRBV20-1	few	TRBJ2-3	TGCAGTACGGCTAGCGGGAGCCGCACAGATACGCAGTATTTT	CSTASGSRTDTQYF
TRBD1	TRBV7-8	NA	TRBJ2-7	TGTGCCAGCAGCTTTGGGGACAGGGACTCCTACGAGCAGTACTTC	CASSFGDRDSYEQYF
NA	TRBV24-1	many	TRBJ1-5	TGTGCCACCAGTGGTCATGGAGAGGGCAATCAGCCCCAGCATTTT	CATSGHGEGNQPQHF
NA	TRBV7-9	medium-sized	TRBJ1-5	TGTGCCAGCAGCTATGACAGTGGCGATCAGCCCCAGCATTTT	CASSYDSGDQPQHF
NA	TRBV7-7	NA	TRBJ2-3	TGTGCCAGCAGCCTACTGGTAGGGGATACGCAGTATTTT	CASSLLVGDTQYF
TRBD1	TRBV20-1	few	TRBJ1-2	TGCAGTGCTACCGTCGACAGGGGCTGGGGCTACACCTTC	CSATVDRGWGYTF
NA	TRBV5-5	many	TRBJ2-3	TGTGCCAGCAGCGCTTCTCGACGGAGCACAGATACGCAGTATTTT	CASSASRRSTDTQYF
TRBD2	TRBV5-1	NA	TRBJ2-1	TGCGCCAGCAGCCCGTGGACTAGCGGGAGTTCAGAGTTCTTC	CASSPWTSGSSEFF
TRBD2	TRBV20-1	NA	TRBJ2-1	TGCAGTGCAGACAGCGGGAGTTGGGACAATGAGCAGTTCTTC	CSADSGSWDNEQFF
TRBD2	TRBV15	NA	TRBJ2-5	TGTGCCACCAGCAGAGTCCTGACTAGCGGAGGTAGTGAGACCCAGTACTTC	CATSRVLTSGGSETQYF
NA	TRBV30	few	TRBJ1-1	TGTGCCTGGAAGTTCTACATGAACACTGAAGCTTTCTTT	CAWKFYMNTEAFF
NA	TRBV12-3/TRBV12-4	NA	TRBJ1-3	TGTGCCAGCAGTCCCGGGGCGAGTAGGTGGGACACCATATATTTT	CASSPGASRWDTIYF
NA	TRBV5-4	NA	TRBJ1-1	TGTGCCAGCAGCTTGTCCGATAACACTGAAGCTTTCTTT	CASSLSDNTEAFF
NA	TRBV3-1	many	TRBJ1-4	TGTGCCAGCAGCCAAGAGGGGGAGGTTGAAAAACTGTTTTTT	CASSQEGEVEKLFF
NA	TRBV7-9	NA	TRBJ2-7	TGTGCCAGCAGCCCGCTTGGTCTAGCGAGCGAGCAGTACTTC	CASSPLGLASEQYF
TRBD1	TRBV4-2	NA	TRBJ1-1	TGTGCCAGCAGCCGGGAACCGGGACAGGGATGGACTGAAGCTTTCTTT	CASSREPGQGWTEAFF
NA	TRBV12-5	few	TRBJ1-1	TGTGCTAGTGGTTCTCAGGGGTGGGGACCGAACACTGAAGCTTTCTTT	CASGSQGWGPNTEAFF
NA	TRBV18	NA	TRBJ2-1	TGTGCCAGCTCACCACCCGGGGGCTCCCCCTACAATGAGCAGTTCTTC	CASSPPGGSPYNEQFF
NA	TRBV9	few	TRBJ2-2	TGTGCCAGCAGCCCCTGGACAGAGACCACCGGGGAGCTGTTTTTT	CASSPWTETTGELFF
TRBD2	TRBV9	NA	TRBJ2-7	TGTGCCAGCAGCGTAGAACCGGGGGGCTCCTACGAGCAGTACTTC	CASSVEPGGSYEQYF
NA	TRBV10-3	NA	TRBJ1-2	TGTGCCATCAGTGAGGGAGACAGCTCTAACTATGGCTACACCTTC	CAISEGDSSNYGYTF
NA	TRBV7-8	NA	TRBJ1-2	TGTGCCAGCAGCCCACACTACAGGGAATTGGGCTACACCTTC	CASSPHYRELGYTF
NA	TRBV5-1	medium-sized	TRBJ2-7	TGCGCCAGCAGCGATGGCGGTGGGGACTACGAGCAGTACTTC	CASSDGGGDYEQYF
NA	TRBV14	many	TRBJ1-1	TGTGCCAGCAGCCAAGTCCCCGCGGGTAAAGCTTTCTTT	CASSQVPAGKAFF
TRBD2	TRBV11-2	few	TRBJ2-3	TGTGCCAGCAGCTTCTCGTACACTAGCGGGAGCGGCACAGATACGCAGTATTTT	CASSFSYTSGSGTDTQYF
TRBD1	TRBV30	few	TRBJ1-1	TGTGCCTCGGACAGGGGGCGCGGCACTGAAGCTTTCTTT	CASDRGRGTEAFF
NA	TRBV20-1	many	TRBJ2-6	TGCAGTGCTGGGCTGGAGTTCAACTCTGGGGCCAACGTCCTGACTTTC	CSAGLEFNSGANVLTF
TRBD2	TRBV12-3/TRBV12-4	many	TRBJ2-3	TGTGCCAGCAGTCCTATATCAGGGCGGGAGGATGCAGATACGCAGTATTTT	CASSPISGREDADTQYF
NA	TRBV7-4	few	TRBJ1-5	TGTGCCAGCGTTTGCCACAGGGACAATCAGCCCCAGCATTTT	CASVCHRDNQPQHF
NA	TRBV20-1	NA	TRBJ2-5	TGCAGTGCTAGAGAGGCCCGACTAGGGAACCAAGAGACCCAGTACTTC	CSAREARLGNQETQYF
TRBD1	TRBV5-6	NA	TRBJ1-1	TGTGCCAGCAGCCTGGTCAGGGGGCGGACCCCGAGGAGGGAAGCTTTCTTT	CASSLVRGRTPRREAFF
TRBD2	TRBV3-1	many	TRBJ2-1	TGTGCCAGCAGCCGAGGGACTAGCGGGAGAGGGGAGCAGTTCTTC	CASSRGTSGRGEQFF
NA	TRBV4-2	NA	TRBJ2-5	TGTGCCAGCAGCCAAGCGCAGGGGGAGACCCAGTACTTC	CASSQAQGETQYF
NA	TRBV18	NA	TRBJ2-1	TGTGCCAGCTCACCACTCTTAGGCGTTTTTAAGGGAACATGGGTTAGCTCCTACAATGAGCAGTTCTTC	CASSPLLGVFKGTWVSSYNEQFF
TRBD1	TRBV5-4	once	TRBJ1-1	TGTGCCGCGACAGGGGGCGCGGGAGCTTTCTTT	CAATGGAGAFF
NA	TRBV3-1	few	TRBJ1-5	TGTGCCAGCAGCCAAGACCCCTACGCGGATCAGCCCCAGCATTTT	CASSQDPYADQPQHF
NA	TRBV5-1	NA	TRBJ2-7	TGCGCCAGCAGCTTGGATGGGGCTAACGAGCAGTACTTC	CASSLDGANEQYF
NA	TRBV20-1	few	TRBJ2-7	TGCAGTGCTAGACCGAGAGACGAGCAGTACTTC	CSARPRDEQYF
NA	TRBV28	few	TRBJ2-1	TGTGCCAGCCCCCCGGCCGGGGGATCCGATGAGCAGTTCTTC	CASPPAGGSDEQFF
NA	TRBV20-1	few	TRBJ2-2	TGCAGTGCTAGGACTCGACGGAACACCGGGGAGCTGTTTTTT	CSARTRRNTGELFF
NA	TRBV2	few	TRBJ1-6	TGTGCCAGCAGCGCGGGACTCAGCTCCTATAATTCACCCCTCCACTTT	CASSAGLSSYNSPLHF
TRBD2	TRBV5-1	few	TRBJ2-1	TGCGCCAGCAGCTCAAGAGCGGGAGGAGTATATGAGCAGTTCTTC	CASSSRAGGVYEQFF
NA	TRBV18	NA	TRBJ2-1	TGTGCCAGCTCACCCATTTGGCGGGGAGGTGACAATGAGCAGTTCTTC	CASSPIWRGGDNEQFF
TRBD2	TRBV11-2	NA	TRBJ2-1	TGTGCCAGCAGCTCCGGACTAGCGGGAGGCTATGAGCAGTTCTTC	CASSSGLAGGYEQFF
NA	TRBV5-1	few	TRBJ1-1	TGCGCCAGCAGCCCGCCAACCTCGGGGGGGGCTGGGGCTTTCTTT	CASSPPTSGGAGAFF
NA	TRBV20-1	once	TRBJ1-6	TGCAGTGCTAGAGGCAGTATTGTCCCGAGCTCCTATAATTCACCCCTCCACTTT	CSARGSIVPSSYNSPLHF
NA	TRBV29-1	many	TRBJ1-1	TGCAGCGTTGTTAGACAGTCGAACACTGAAGCTTTCTTT	CSVVRQSNTEAFF
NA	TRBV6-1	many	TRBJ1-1	TGTGCCAGCAGTGGTTTGGTAGAAGCTTTCTTT	CASSGLVEAFF
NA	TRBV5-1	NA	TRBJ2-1	TGCGCCAGCAGTATTACTAGCAGGGGCTACAATGAGCAGTTCTTC	CASSITSRGYNEQFF
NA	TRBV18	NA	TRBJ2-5	TGTGCCAGCTCACCGATGGGATTGGAGACCCAGTACTTC	CASSPMGLETQYF
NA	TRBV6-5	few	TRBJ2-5	TGTGCCAGCAGTTCATCCCCGGGGCGCGGAGAGACCCAGTACTTC	CASSSSPGRGETQYF
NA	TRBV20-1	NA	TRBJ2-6	TGCAGTGCTAGTCCATGGGACTCTGGGGCCAACGTCCTGACTTTC	CSASPWDSGANVLTF
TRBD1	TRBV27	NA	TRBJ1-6	TGTGCCAGCAGATTCCGGGACAGGGCGAATTCACCCCTCCACTTT	CASRFRDRANSPLHF
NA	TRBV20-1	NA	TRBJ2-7	TGCAGTGTTAACTCCGGCTACGAGCAGTACTTC	CSVNSGYEQYF